The subject of this entry is one TCR beta chain. This CDR3 comprises 18 residues. V lost 5 bases and J lost 0; bases outside the gene matches: 13. Germline values: CDR1 MNHEY, CDR2 SMNVEV (reference sequence). This sample stems from a study of control samples from healthy donors and cancer patients. Profiled with immunoSEQ multiplex PCR; TCRdb holds only in-frame clones, not every one. The sample carries approximately 130,000 clones, approximately 87% recorded once. The rearrangement uses TRBV27 and TRBJ2-3, with 8 bases that match TRBD2. The source is a man aged 25-45 years in good health. What was sequenced was blood. The CDR3: CASSPLPTGTRSTDTQYF. The DNA of the CDR3 is TGTGCCAGCAGTCCACTCCCGACGGGGACTAGGAGCACAGATACGCAGTATTTT.